This is a list of T cell receptor beta chains from one sample in a study of cytomegalovirus exposure and HLA in healthy donors. Method: immunoSEQ multiplex PCR; TCRdb's copy keeps in-frame clones and lacks some. The sample shows approximately 99,000 clones, 70% to 85% of them seen only once. Input material: PBMCs. These receptor sequences come from a woman in her late teens or twenties in good health and CMV-seronegative. The CDR3 runs from the conserved cysteine through the conserved F or W. A D gene is named only where the DNA matches it firmly. The listing skips clone size in some rows; elsewhere it reads once, few, many or a size class.

abundance	v_gene	d_gene	j_gene	len	CDR3nt	CDR3aa
.	TRBV6-7	.	TRBJ1-1	16	TGTGCCAGCAGTTACTCAAGGGGTTTCAGGAACACTGAAGCTTTCTTT	CASSYSRGFRNTEAFF
.	TRBV6-5	TRBD2	TRBJ2-1	14	TGTGCCAGCAAACCGGGACTAGCAAACGATGAGCAGTTCTTC	CASKPGLANDEQFF
.	TRBV10-1	TRBD1	TRBJ2-2	15	TGCGCCATCCGAATGGGACAGGGGAACACCGGGGAGCTGTTTTTT	CAIRMGQGNTGELFF
.	TRBV5-1	.	TRBJ1-2	12	TGCGCCAGCAGCTTGGACGGGTTGAGGTACACCTTC	CASSLDGLRYTF
few	TRBV6-1	.	TRBJ1-2	13	TGTGCCAGCAGTGAAAAGGGGAACTATGGCTACACCTTC	CASSEKGNYGYTF
.	TRBV7-8	TRBD1	TRBJ2-7	17	TGTGCCAGCAGCCCCCGGGCACAGGGGGCGCGCGTCTACGAGCAGTACTTC	CASSPRAQGARVYEQYF
.	TRBV6-6	TRBD1	TRBJ2-2	15	TGTGCCAGCAGATTGGGACAGGCCCTTACCGGGGAGCTGTTTTTT	CASRLGQALTGELFF
once	TRBV7-9	.	TRBJ1-3	15	TGTGCCAGCAGCGACATCGAGGGTTCTGGAAACACCATATATTTT	CASSDIEGSGNTIYF
few	TRBV5-8	.	TRBJ1-4	16	TGTGCCAGCAGCCCCCGCGGGCGGGCCACTAATGAAAAACTGTTTTTT	CASSPRGRATNEKLFF
.	TRBV4-2	.	TRBJ2-2	13	TGTGCCAGCGGGAAGGGGTGGTCCGGGGAGCTGTTTTTT	CASGKGWSGELFF
once	TRBV5-6	.	TRBJ2-7	12	TGTGCCAGCAGCTTGGGAGGGATCGAGCAGTACTTC	CASSLGGIEQYF
medium-sized	TRBV25-1	.	TRBJ1-1	14	TGTGCCAGCAGTGACCTGAATGTCTTCAGGGAAGCTTTCTTT	CASSDLNVFREAFF
.	TRBV9	TRBD2	TRBJ2-3	15	TGTGCCAGCAGCTTTAGCGGGGGGTCCAGGGATACGCAGTATTTT	CASSFSGGSRDTQYF
.	TRBV5-1	TRBD1	TRBJ1-4	14	TGCGCCAGCAGCGTCGGGACAGGAGATGAAAAACTGTTTTTT	CASSVGTGDEKLFF
.	TRBV7-9	TRBD1	TRBJ1-3	16	TGTGCCAGCAGCTTGGACAGGGGCCCCACTGGAAACACCATATATTTT	CASSLDRGPTGNTIYF
once	TRBV13	TRBD2	TRBJ2-1	17	TGTGCCAGCAGCAAAGGGACTAGCGGGAACTCCTACAATGAGCAGTTCTTC	CASSKGTSGNSYNEQFF
.	TRBV30	.	TRBJ2-1	17	TGTGCCTGGAGTGTACTGGGCAGGGGCAAGTCCTACAATGAGCAGTTCTTC	CAWSVLGRGKSYNEQFF
.	TRBV28	TRBD1	TRBJ2-7	14	TGTGCCAGCAGTACCTCGGGACAGACCTACGAGCAGTACTTC	CASSTSGQTYEQYF
.	TRBV7-8	.	TRBJ1-4	15	TGTGCCAGCAGCTTAAGACTGAGCTTGAATGAAAAACTGTTTTTT	CASSLRLSLNEKLFF
.	TRBV7-6	TRBD2	TRBJ2-7	14	TGTGCCAGCAGCCGACTAGCGGGGATAGATGAGCAGTACTTC	CASSRLAGIDEQYF
once	TRBV7-3	.	TRBJ2-7	15	TGTGCCAGCAGCTCCCGCCCAGGGGAAGGATCAGAGCAGTACTTC	CASSSRPGEGSEQYF
.	TRBV29-1	.	TRBJ2-7	12	TGCAGCGTTGGTGAGGGTAGCTACGAGCAGTACTTC	CSVGEGSYEQYF
.	TRBV27	TRBD1	TRBJ1-4	15	TGTGCCAGCACCGCCGGGACAGGGATTAGTGAAAAACTGTTTTTT	CASTAGTGISEKLFF
.	TRBV19	TRBD1	TRBJ1-2	15	TGTGCCAGTAGTATGGGACAGGCTACCGTCTATGGCTACACCTTC	CASSMGQATVYGYTF
.	TRBV27	.	TRBJ1-2	13	TGTGCCAGCAGTCGGACAGCAACGTATGGCTACACCTTC	CASSRTATYGYTF
.	TRBV28	.	TRBJ1-1	14	TGTGCCAGCAGTTTTTCAGGGGTGGCCACTGAAGCTTTCTTT	CASSFSGVATEAFF
.	TRBV5-4	TRBD1	TRBJ2-2	15	TGTGCCAGCAGCTCGACAGGGCTGGACACCGGGGAGCTGTTTTTT	CASSSTGLDTGELFF
few	TRBV2	.	TRBJ1-2	13	TGTGCCAGCAGTGACAGGGATCGCTATGGCTACACCTTC	CASSDRDRYGYTF
.	TRBV9	.	TRBJ2-1	17	TGTGCCAGCAGCGTAAATCCCGGGACACTCTCCTACAATGAGCAGTTCTTC	CASSVNPGTLSYNEQFF
.	TRBV13	TRBD2	TRBJ2-7	14	TGTGCCAGCAGCTGGGGACTAGCGGACTACGAGCAGTACTTC	CASSWGLADYEQYF
.	TRBV12-5	.	TRBJ2-1	14	TGTGCTAGTGGTTTCGAGAGCTCCTACAATGAGCAGTTCTTC	CASGFESSYNEQFF
.	TRBV27	.	TRBJ2-1	15	TGTGCCAGCAGACCGTTCCCGGGACTGTACAATGAGCAGTTCTTC	CASRPFPGLYNEQFF
.	TRBV9	TRBD2	TRBJ2-7	16	TGTGCCAGCAGCGTAAGGGAGGGACTAGCGGGGGACGAGCAGTACTTC	CASSVREGLAGDEQYF
.	TRBV27	.	TRBJ2-7	14	TGTGCCAGCGCCCAGGGGTACGTGGGTCGCGAGCAGTACTTC	CASAQGYVGREQYF
.	TRBV5-1	TRBD2	TRBJ2-5	20	TGCGCCAGCAGCTTATTCCCGGGACTAGCGGGGGGAGAGTACCAAGAGACCCAGTACTTC	CASSLFPGLAGGEYQETQYF
.	TRBV19	TRBD1	TRBJ2-7	15	TGTGCCAGTGGTCAATCCGGGACAGGCTCCTACGAGCAGTACTTC	CASGQSGTGSYEQYF